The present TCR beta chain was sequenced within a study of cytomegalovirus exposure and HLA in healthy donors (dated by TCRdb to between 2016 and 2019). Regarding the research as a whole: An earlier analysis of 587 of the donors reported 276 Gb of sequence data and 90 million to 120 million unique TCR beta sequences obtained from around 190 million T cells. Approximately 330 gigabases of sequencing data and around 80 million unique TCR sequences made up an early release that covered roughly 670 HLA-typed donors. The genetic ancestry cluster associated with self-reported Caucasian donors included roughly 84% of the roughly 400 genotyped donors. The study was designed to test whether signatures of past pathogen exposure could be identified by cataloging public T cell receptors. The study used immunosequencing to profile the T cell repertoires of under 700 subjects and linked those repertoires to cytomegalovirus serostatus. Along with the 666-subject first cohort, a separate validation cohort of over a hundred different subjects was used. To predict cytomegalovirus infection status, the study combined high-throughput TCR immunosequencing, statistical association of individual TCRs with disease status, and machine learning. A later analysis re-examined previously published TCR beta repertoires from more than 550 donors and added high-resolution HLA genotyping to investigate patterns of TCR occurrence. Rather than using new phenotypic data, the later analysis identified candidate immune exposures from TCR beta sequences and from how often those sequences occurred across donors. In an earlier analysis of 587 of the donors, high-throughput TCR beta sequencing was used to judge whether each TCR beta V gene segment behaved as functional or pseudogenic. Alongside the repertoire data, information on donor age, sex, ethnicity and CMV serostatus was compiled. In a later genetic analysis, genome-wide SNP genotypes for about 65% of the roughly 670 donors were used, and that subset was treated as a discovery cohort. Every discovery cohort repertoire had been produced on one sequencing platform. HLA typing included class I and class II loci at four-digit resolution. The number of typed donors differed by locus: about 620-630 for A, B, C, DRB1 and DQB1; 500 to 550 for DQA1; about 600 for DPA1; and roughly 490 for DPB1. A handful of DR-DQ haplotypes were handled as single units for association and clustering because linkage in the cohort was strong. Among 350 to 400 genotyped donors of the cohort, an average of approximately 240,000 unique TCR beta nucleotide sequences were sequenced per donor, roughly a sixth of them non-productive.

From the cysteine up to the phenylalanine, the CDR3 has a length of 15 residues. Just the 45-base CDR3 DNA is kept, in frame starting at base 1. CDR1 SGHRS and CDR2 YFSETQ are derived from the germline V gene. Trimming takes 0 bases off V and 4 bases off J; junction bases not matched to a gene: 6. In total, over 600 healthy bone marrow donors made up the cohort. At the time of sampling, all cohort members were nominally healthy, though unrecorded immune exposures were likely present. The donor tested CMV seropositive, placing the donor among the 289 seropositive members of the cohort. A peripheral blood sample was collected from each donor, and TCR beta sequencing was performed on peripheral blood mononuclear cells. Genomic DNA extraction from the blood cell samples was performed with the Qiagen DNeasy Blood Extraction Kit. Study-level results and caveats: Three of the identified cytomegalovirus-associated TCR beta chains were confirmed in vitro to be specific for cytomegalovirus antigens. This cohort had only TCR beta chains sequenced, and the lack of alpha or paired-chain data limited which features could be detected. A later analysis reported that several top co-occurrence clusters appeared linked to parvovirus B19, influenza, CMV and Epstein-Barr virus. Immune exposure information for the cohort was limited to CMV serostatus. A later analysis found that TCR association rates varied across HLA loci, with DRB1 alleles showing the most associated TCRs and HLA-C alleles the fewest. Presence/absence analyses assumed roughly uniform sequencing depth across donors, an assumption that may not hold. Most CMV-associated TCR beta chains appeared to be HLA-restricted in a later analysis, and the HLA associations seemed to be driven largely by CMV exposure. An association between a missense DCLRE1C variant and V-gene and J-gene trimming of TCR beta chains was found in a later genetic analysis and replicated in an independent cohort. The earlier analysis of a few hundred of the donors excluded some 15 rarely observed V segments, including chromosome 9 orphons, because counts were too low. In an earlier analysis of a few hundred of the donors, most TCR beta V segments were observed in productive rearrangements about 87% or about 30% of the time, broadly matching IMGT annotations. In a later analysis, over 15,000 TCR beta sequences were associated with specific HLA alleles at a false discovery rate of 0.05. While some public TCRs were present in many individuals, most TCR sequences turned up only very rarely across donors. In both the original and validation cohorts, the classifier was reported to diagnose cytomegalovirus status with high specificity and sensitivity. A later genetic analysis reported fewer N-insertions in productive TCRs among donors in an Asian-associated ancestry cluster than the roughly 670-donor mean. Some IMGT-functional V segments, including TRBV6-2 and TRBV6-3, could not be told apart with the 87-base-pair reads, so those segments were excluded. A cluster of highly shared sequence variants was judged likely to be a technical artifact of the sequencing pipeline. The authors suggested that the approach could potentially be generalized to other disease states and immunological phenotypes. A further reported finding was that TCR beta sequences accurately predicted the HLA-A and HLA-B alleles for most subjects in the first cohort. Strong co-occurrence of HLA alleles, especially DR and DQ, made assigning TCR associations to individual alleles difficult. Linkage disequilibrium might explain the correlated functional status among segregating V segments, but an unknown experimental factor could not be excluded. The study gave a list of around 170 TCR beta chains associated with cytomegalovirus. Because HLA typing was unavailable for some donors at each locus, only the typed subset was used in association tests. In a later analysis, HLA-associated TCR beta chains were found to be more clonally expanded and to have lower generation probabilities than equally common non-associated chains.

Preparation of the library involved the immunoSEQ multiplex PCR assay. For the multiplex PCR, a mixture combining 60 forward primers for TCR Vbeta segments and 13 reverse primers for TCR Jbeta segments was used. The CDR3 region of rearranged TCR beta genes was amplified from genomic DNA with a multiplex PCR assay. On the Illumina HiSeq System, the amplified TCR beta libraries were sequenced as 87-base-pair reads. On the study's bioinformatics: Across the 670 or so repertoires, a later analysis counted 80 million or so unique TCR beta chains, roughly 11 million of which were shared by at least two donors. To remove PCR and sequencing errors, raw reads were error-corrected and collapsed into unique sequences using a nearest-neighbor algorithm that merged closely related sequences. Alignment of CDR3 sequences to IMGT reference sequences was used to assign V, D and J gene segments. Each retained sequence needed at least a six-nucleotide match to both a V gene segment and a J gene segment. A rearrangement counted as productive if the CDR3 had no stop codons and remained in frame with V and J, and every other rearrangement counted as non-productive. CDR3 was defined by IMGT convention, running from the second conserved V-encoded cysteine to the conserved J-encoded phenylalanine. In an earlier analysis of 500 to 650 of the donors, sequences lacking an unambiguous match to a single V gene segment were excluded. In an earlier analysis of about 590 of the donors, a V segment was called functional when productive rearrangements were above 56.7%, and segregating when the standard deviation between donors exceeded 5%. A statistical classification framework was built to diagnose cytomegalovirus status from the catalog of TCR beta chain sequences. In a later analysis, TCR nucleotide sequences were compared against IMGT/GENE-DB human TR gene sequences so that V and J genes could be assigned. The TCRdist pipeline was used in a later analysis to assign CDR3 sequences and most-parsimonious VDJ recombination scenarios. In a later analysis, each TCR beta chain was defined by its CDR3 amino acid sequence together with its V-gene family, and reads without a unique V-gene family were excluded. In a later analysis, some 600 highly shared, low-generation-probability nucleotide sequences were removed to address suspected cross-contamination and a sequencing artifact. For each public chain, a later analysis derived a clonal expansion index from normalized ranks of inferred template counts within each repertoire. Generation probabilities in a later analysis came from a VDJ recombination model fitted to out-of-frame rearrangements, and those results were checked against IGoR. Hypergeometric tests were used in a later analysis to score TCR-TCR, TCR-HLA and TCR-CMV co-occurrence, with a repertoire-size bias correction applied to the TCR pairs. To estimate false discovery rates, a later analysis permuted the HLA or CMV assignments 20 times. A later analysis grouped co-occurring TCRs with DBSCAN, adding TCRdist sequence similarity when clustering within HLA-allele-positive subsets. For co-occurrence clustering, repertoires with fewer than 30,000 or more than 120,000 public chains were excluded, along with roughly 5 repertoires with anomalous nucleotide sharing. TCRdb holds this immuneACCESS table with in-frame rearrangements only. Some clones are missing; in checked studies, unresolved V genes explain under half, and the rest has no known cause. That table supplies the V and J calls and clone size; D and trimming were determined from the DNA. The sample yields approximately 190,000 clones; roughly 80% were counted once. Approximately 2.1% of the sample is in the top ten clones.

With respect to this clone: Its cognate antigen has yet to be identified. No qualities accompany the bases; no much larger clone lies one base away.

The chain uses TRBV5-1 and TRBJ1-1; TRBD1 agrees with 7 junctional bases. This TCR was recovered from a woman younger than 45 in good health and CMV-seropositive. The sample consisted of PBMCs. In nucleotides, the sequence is TGCGCCAGCAGCTTGGAAGGGGGCAGGGTCACTGAAGCTTTCTTT. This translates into CASSLEGGRVTEAFF.